One and the same sample provided the 23 T cell receptor beta chains below, sequenced in a study of regulatory T cells in long-lasting Graves disease. Relying on iRepertoire HTBI primers and Arm-PCR of CDR3 regions, the team built TCR beta libraries. TCRdb fed the multiplex PCR reads into MiXCR, producing one record per CDR3 protein. Of some 460,000 distinct CDR3 sequences listed, 15% to 20% are singletons. Indicated time point: newly diagnosed GD, antithyroid drugs for less than 3 months. Making the TCR library involved RNA that had been extracted from PBMCs. The sample also formed part of further work on T cells in Graves' hyperthyroidism and ophthalmopathy.

The sequenced sample was peripheral blood mononuclear cells (PBMCs), obtained at new diagnosis, from a patient treated with antithyroid drugs. The receptors were gathered from a middle-aged man with Graves disease.

This clonotype came up many times. J is TRBJ2-3 and V is TRBV18; D might be TRBD2 (6 bases). The CDR3 totals 16 residues. The germline gives CDR1 KGHSH, CDR2 LQKENI. V was trimmed by 0 bases and J by 5 bases, leaving 15 bases between them. For the CDR3, the DNA is TGTGCCAGCTCACCACCTTCCCGGGAGCCGATAGATACGCAGTATTTT. Protein sequence: CASSPPSREPIDTQYF.

There are many counts of this clonotype. The J gene is TRBJ2-2, the V gene TRBV2; 8 bases fit TRBD1. The CDR3 runs 14 residues. Losses at the gene ends were 3 bases for V and 4 bases for J; bases not matched to a gene: 1. Germline assignment: CDR1 SNHLY and CDR2 FYNNEI. The CDR3 is CASSDRGPTGELFF. The CDR3 DNA follows: TGTGCCAGCAGTGACAGGGGGCCCACCGGGGAGCTGTTTTTT. The complete variable domain, with remaining parts taken from reference TRBV2 and TRBJ2-2, reads EPEVTQTPSHQVTQMGQEVILRCVPISNHLYFYWYRQILGQKVEFLVSFYNNEISEKSEIFDDQFSVERPDGSNFTLKIRSTKLEDSAMYFCASSDRGPTGELFFGEGSRLTVL.

There are many counts of this clonotype. This CDR3 is CASSQIGEKLFF. CDR3 nucleotide sequence: TGTGCCAGCAGCCAGATAGGTGAAAAACTGTTTTTT. The V call is TRBV3-1, the J call TRBJ1-4; unclear D gene. Germline CDR1 is LGHDT and CDR2 is YNNKEL (reference sequence). V lost 3 bases to trimming and J lost 7 bases, with 6 bases between them. The CDR3 length is 12 residues. The whole variable domain, filled in from reference TRBV3-1 and TRBJ1-4, reads DTAVSQTPKYLVTQMGNDKSIKCEQNLGHDTMYWYKQDSKKFLKIMFSYNNKELIINETVPNRFSPKSPDKAHLNLHINSLELGDSAVYFCASSQIGEKLFFGSGTQLSVL.

This clonotype was recorded many times. The gene calls are TRBV10-3 and TRBJ2-7, with a tentative D call TRBD1 (6 bases). The CDR3 sequence is 13 residues long. Germline V gives CDR1 ENHRY, CDR2 SYGVKD. Trimming shortened V by 6 bases and J by 5 bases, and 14 bases separated the two germline ends. The CDR3 loop is CAIRTDRENEQYF. The DNA for the CDR3 is TGTGCCATCAGGACGGACAGAGAAAACGAGCAGTACTTC.

On this clonotype: A read error is likely here: a far larger clone is one base away. As the CDR3 is not closed by the conserved phenylalanine or tryptophan, this likely results from a read error. V usage is TRBV28 and J usage is TRBJ2-7; weak D call: TRBD1 (5 bases). The V end was cut by 8 bases, the J end by 2 bases, with 7 bases between. Germline V gene data show CDR1 as MDHEN and CDR2 as SYDVKM. CDR3 length: 11 residues. Here the CDR3 DNA reads TGTGCCAGCGCAGGGACCTACGAGCAGTACTCC. This encodes CASAGTYEQYS.

The V gene is TRBV6-2 or TRBV6-3, the J gene TRBJ2-4, with TRBD1 identical over 9 bases. After removal of 7 bases from V and 3 bases from J, the junction contained 7 bases not matched to a gene. The CDR3 covers 15 residues. Germline V lookup: CDR1 MNHEY, CDR2 SVGEGT. For the CDR3, the DNA is TGTGCCAGCACCCGGGACAGGGATGGCAAAAACATTCAGTACTTC. This translates into CASTRDRDGKNIQYF.

The J gene is TRBJ2-5, the V gene TRBV6-2 or TRBV6-3; D perhaps matches TRBD1 (5 bases). The CDR3 extends over 17 amino acids. V was trimmed by 4 bases and J by 1 base, leaving 19 bases between them. The V gene's germline CDR1 is MNHEY and CDR2 SVGEGT. The CDR3 DNA reads as TGTGCCAGCAGTTTTCCAAGGACAAGAACCCGCCAAGAGACCCAGTACTTC. Its translation is CASSFPRTRTRQETQYF.

In regard to this clonotype: One base separates it from a far larger clone, so it is likely a read error. The rearrangement joins TRBV7-2 to TRBJ2-5; no firm D call. Germline CDR1 reads SGHTA; CDR2 reads FQGNSA. The CDR3 extends over 11 amino acids. V was trimmed by 2 bases and J by 6 bases, leaving 4 bases between them. The chain's CDR3 is CASSLQQTQYF. The DNA of the CDR3 is TGTGCCAGCAGCTTACAACAGACCCAGTACTTC.

The table lists this clonotype with many counts. The chain couples TRBV28 to TRBJ2-2, with TRBD2 as a possible D gene (5 bases). The V gene lost 2 bases and the J gene lost 5 bases, with 21 bases spanning the gap. Germline CDR1 and CDR2: MDHEN and SYDVKM. The CDR3 loop spans 18 amino acids. CDR3 DNA: TGTGCCAGCAGTTTAATAGCTGAGGGCCTATTTCAAACCGGGGAGCTGTTTTTT. This codes for CASSLIAEGLFQTGELFF.

At least ten counts were recorded for this clonotype. The chain combines TRBV7-8 with TRBJ2-7, with 7 bases aligning to TRBD1. Germline lookup yields CDR1 SGHVS and CDR2 FQNEAQ. The V segment lost 5 bases and the J segment 3 bases; nucleotides outside the gene matches: 10. The CDR3 contains 15 residues. In DNA, the CDR3 is TGTGCCAGCAGCAAAAGGGACAGAGGGCTCTACGAGCAGTACTTC. It is translated as CASSKRDRGLYEQYF.

Remarks on this clonotype: A much larger clone differs by one base, so this may be a read error. The chain combines TRBV12-3 or TRBV12-4 with TRBJ2-5; 7 bases fit TRBD1. This CDR3 contains 13 residues. The V and J ends lost 6 bases and 4 bases, in that order; junction bases with no gene match: 5. CDR3 DNA sequence: TGTGCCAGCAGACAAACAGGGGTAGAGACCCAGTACTTC. Translation: CASRQTGVETQYF.

This clonotype has a count of ten or more. This sequence joins TRBV28 and TRBJ1-1, with D possibly TRBD1 on 6 matching bases. This CDR3 is 15 amino acids long. V gave up 1 base and J gave up 10 bases, with 19 bases separating them. The germline CDR1 and CDR2 sequences are MDHEN and SYDVKM. The CDR3 DNA sequence: TGTGCCAGCAGTTTATTTTCAGTTGGCAGGGGTAGAGCTTTCTTT. It codes for CASSLFSVGRGRAFF.

In its sample, this clonotype was seen many times. V usage is TRBV11-2 and J usage is TRBJ2-2; TRBD2 matches at 7 bases. V was clipped by 6 bases and J by 4 bases; unmatched bases: 8. CDR3 length: 15 residues. Germline V gene sequence: CDR1 SGHAT, CDR2 FQNNGV. The DNA of the CDR3 is TGTGCCAGCAGGCATTGGCGGGAGTCCACCGGGGAGCTGTTTTTT. Protein: CASRHWRESTGELFF.

This clonotype was counted many times. The V call is TRBV20-1, the J call TRBJ2-7; TRBD1 aligns across 10 bases. Per germline, CDR1 DFQATT and CDR2 SNEGSKA (reference sequence). The V and J ends lost 6 bases and 6 bases, in that order; junction bases with no gene match: 5. The CDR3 spans 12 residues. The CDR3 DNA is TGCAGTGCAGTGACAGGGGGCTTCGAGCAGTACTTC. It translates to CSAVTGGFEQYF.

This clonotype appeared many times. The V gene is TRBV5-1, the J gene TRBJ2-7; perhaps TRBD1 as D (5 bases). The CDR3 is 13 residues long. CDR1 is SGHRS, CDR2 YFSETQ, per germline. V lost 1 base and J lost 3, with 8 bases in between. The CDR3 is CASSLLTGYEQYF. The CDR3 DNA is TGCGCCAGCAGCTTGCTAACAGGCTACGAGCAGTACTTC.

This clonotype has only a few counts. This chain joins TRBV5-5 and TRBJ1-5; D possibly corresponds to TRBD1 (6 bases). Germline CDR1 SGHKS, CDR2 YYEKEE (reference sequence). The CDR3 contains 14 residues. Trimming removed 1 base from V and 7 bases from J, with 12 bases in between. CDR3 bases: TGTGCCAGCAGCTTGCGCAGGGGCAGCCAGCCCCAGCATTTT. As protein: CASSLRRGSQPQHF.

The count of this clonotype is one. Written as DNA, the CDR3 is TGTGCCAGCACCCGCCCCCGGGCGGCAGGGACTAGCGGGGGATCCTACAATGAGCAGTTCTTC. Amino acids: CASTRPRAAGTSGGSYNEQFF. This chain uses TRBV13 with TRBJ2-1, with 14 bases lining up with TRBD2. This CDR3 has 21 residues. Per germline, CDR1 PRHDT and CDR2 FYEKMQ (reference sequence). J was trimmed by 1 base and V by 7 bases; bases with no gene match: 18.

The gene calls are TRBV10-2 and TRBJ2-1; no clear D gene. V was shortened by 4 bases and J by 9 bases, with 7 bases between the two germline ends. CDR1 is WSHSY, CDR2 SAAADI, per germline. There are 11 residues in the CDR3. The CDR3 nucleotides read TGCGCCAGCAGTGCGGTTCGTGAGCAGTTCTTC. Its protein is CASSAVREQFF.

In its sample, this clonotype was seen many times. V usage is TRBV3-1 and J usage is TRBJ1-5; D unclear. From germline, CDR1 is LGHDT and CDR2 YNNKEL (reference sequence). V was shortened by 4 bases and J by 3 bases, with 10 bases between the two germline ends. CDR3 size: 14 residues. The CDR3 reads CASSLRGFNQPQHF. The CDR3 nucleotides read TGTGCCAGCAGCCTCCGGGGATTCAATCAGCCCCAGCATTTT.

The chain employs TRBV20-1 and TRBJ1-5; D possibly corresponds to TRBD1 (5 bases). The CDR3 length is 17 residues. V was shortened by 1 base and J by 5 bases, with 21 bases between the two germline ends. Germline CDR1 and CDR2: DFQATT and SNEGSKA (reference sequence). The CDR3 sequence is CSARARLGGKRDQPQHF. CDR3 DNA: TGCAGTGCTAGAGCCCGCCTGGGGGGAAAAAGGGATCAGCCCCAGCATTTT.

The table lists this clonotype with many counts. The CDR3 DNA follows: TGTGCCAGCAGCCAAGAGGGTTACGAGCAGTACTTC. As protein: CASSQEGYEQYF. V usage is TRBV3-1 and J usage is TRBJ2-7; no reliable D call. CDR3 size: 12 residues. V shed 0 bases and J shed 4 bases, with 4 bases lying between them. Germline V CDR1 and CDR2: LGHDT, YNNKEL (reference sequence).

This clonotype appeared many times. The chain combines TRBV30 with TRBJ2-7; D gene ambiguous. Germline V gene lookup returns CDR1 GTSNPN and CDR2 SVGIG (reference sequence). The CDR3 loop spans 11 amino acids. Trimming stripped 1 base from V and 7 bases from J, with 8 bases between. The CDR3 is CAWSDQREQYF. Here the CDR3 DNA reads TGTGCCTGGAGTGACCAAAGGGAGCAGTACTTC. Full variable domain (missing parts from reference TRBV30 and TRBJ2-7): SQTIHQWPATLVQPVGSPLSLECTVEGTSNPNLYWYRQAAGRGLQLLFYSVGIGQISSEVPQNLSASRPQDRQFILSSKKLLLSDSGFYLCAWSDQREQYFGPGTRLTVT.

The rearrangement joins TRBV5-1 to TRBJ2-1, with TRBD2 matching 8 bases. CDR1 is SGHRS and CDR2 is YFSETQ in the germline V gene. The V segment lost 7 bases and the J segment 2 bases; nucleotides outside the gene matches: 11. There are 16 residues in the CDR3. The CDR3 protein is CASSRQRELTYNEQFF. Written as DNA, the CDR3 is TGCGCCAGCTCGAGACAGCGGGAGTTGACCTACAATGAGCAGTTCTTC.